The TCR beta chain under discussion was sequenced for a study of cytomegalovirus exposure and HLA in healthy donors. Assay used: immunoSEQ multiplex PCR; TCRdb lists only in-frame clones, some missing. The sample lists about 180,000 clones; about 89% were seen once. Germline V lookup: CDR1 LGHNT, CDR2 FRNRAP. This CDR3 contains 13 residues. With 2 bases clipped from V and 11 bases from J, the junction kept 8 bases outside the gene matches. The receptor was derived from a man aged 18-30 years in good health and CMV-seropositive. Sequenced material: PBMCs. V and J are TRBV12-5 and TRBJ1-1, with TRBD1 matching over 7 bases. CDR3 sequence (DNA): TGTGCTAGTGGTTTGCCCCAGGGGACAGACGCTTTCTTT. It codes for CASGLPQGTDAFF. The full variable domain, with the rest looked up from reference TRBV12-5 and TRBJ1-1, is DARVTQTPRHKVTEMGQEVTMRCQPILGHNTVFWYRQTMMQGLELLAYFRNRAPLDDSGMPKDRFSAEMPDATLATLKIQPSEPRDSAVYFCASGLPQGTDAFFGQGTRLTVV.